These 29 T cell receptor beta chains originate from one sample sequenced in a study of CD8 T cells in Susac syndrome. RNA, at about 0.5 to 1 ug, was reverse transcribed with random hexamers. Using its own MiXCR run on the immunoSEQ multiplex PCR reads, TCRdb lists one record per CDR3 protein. The sample includes 150,000 to 200,000 distinct CDR3 sequences, around 93% of them seen just once. Sequencing was carried out using CD4+ T cells from PBMCs. These receptor sequences come from a human donor in good health.

This chain links TRBV27 with TRBJ2-1, with D unresolved. The CDR3 runs 14 residues. V was pared by 2 bases and J by 9 bases, with 14 bases between. Germline assignment: CDR1 MNHEY and CDR2 SMNVEV (reference sequence). CDR3 coding DNA: TGTGCCAGCAGTTTAGAGACTGGAGTAGGTGAGCAGTTCTTC. This encodes CASSLETGVGEQFF.

The CDR3 spells CAISEGGARQQYV. The DNA for the CDR3 is TGTGCCATCAGTGAGGGGGGGGCTAGGCAGCAGTACGTC. This chain joins TRBV10-3 and TRBJ2-7; tentative D call: TRBD2 (7 bases). V lost 2 bases and J 8 bases, leaving 13 bases between the germline ends. The CDR3 is made up of 13 amino acids. Germline V lookup: CDR1 ENHRY, CDR2 SYGVKD.

CDR3 sequence: CASSPSGVGTYEQYF. DNA for the CDR3: TGTGCCAGCAGCCCTAGCGGGGTGGGCACCTACGAGCAGTACTTC. This sequence joins TRBV7-9 and TRBJ2-7, with 9 bases fitting TRBD2. V lost 5 bases, J lost 2 bases, and 7 bases stayed unmatched. This CDR3 has 15 amino acids. CDR1 is SEHNR, CDR2 FQNEAQ, per germline (reference sequence). The whole variable domain, filled in from reference TRBV7-9 and TRBJ2-7, reads DTGVSQNPRHKITKRGQNVTFRCDPISEHNRLYWYRQTLGQGPEFLTYFQNEAQLEKSRLLSDRFSAERPKGSFSTLEIQRTEQGDSAMYLCASSPSGVGTYEQYFGPGTRLTVT.

The chain employs TRBV28 and TRBJ2-5, with a possible D match to TRBD1 (5 bases). The CDR3 totals 16 residues. Trimming cost V 4 bases and J 5 bases, with 20 bases left between them. Germline V gene data show CDR1 as MDHEN and CDR2 as SYDVKM. CDR3 protein: CASSSHPPGARETQYF. CDR3 sequence (DNA): TGTGCCAGCAGTTCACACCCTCCTGGGGCGCGGGAGACCCAGTACTTC.

The V call is TRBV3-1, the J call TRBJ2-7; D assignment may be TRBD1 or TRBD2 (5 bases each). This CDR3 comprises 14 residues. V was shortened by 3 bases and J by 0 bases, with 9 bases between the two germline ends. Germline V gene sequence: CDR1 LGHDT, CDR2 YNNKEL (reference sequence). CDR3 in amino acids: CASSQGVSSYEQYV. The DNA for the CDR3 is TGTGCCAGCAGCCAGGGGGTGAGCTCCTACGAGCAGTACGTC.

This chain links TRBV28 with TRBJ1-2; D is ambiguous. This CDR3 is built from 11 residues. The germline V gene encodes CDR1 MDHEN and CDR2 SYDVKM. Trimming took off 8 bases at V and 0 bases at J, with 4 bases between the two ends. The CDR3 DNA is TGTGCCAGCCACGCTAACTATGGCTACACCTTC. It codes for CASHANYGYTF.

V usage is TRBV10-3 and J usage is TRBJ1-6; a weak D match, TRBD1 (6 bases). CDR3 size: 15 residues. Germline CDR1 and CDR2: ENHRY and SYGVKD. V was shortened by 7 bases and J by 10 bases, with 20 bases between the two germline ends. CDR3 loop: CAITSHTGIESPLHF. The CDR3 coding sequence is TGTGCCATCACCAGCCATACAGGGATAGAATCACCCCTCCACTTT.

The rearrangement joins TRBV6-5 to TRBJ2-1, with D possibly being TRBD2 (6 bases). CDR3 size: 15 residues. Trimming removed 4 bases from V and 15 bases from J, with 25 bases in between. Looked up from germline, CDR1 is MNHEY and CDR2 is SVGAGI. CDR3 in DNA: TGTGCCAGCAGTTCACCCGGGACTCCCTCCGCCAAAGCGTTCTTC. Residues: CASSSPGTPSAKAFF.

This chain links TRBV5-4 with TRBJ2-7, with TRBD2 matching 10 bases. V was clipped by 0 bases and J by 3 bases; unmatched bases: 9. Germline CDR1 and CDR2: SGHNT and YYREEE (reference sequence). This CDR3 spans 17 amino acids. CDR3 in DNA: TGTGCCAGCAGCTTGGTTTCTAGCGGGGGACCGCTCTACGAGCAGTACTTC. Protein sequence: CASSLVSSGGPLYEQYF.

This chain links TRBV7-8 with TRBJ1-5; TRBD1 agrees at 9 bases. This CDR3 is built from 18 residues. The germline CDR1 and CDR2 sequences are SGHVS and FQNEAQ. J lost 4 bases, V lost 5 bases, and 15 bases had no gene match. CDR3 protein: CASSLTSPGQGSNQPQHF. CDR3 DNA sequence: TGTGCCAGCAGCCTAACCTCACCGGGACAGGGATCAAATCAGCCCCAGCATTTT.

The chain couples TRBV12-3 or TRBV12-4 to TRBJ2-3; 11 positions agree with TRBD2. The CDR3 contains 15 residues. The ends lost 1 base at V and 8 bases at J; junction bases unmatched: 5. The CDR3 DNA reads TGTGCCAGCAGTTTAGGTAGCGGGGGGGTCGGTACGCAGTATTTT. Translating it yields CASSLGSGGVGTQYF.

The genes are TRBV2 and TRBJ2-1; D remains unclear. CDR1 and CDR2 from the germline V gene are SNHLY and FYNNEI. CDR3 length: 15 amino acids. Trimming took 4 bases from V and 3 from J, leaving 13 bases between them. The CDR3 coding sequence is TGTGCCAGCAGTGCCCGGTGGCAGCTCTACAATGAGCAGTTCTTC. Encoded protein: CASSARWQLYNEQFF.

This sequence joins TRBV20-1 and TRBJ2-3; D is perhaps TRBD2 (7 bases). CDR3 length: 13 residues. V gave up 8 bases and J gave up 2 bases, with 14 bases separating them. Germline loops: CDR1 DFQATT, CDR2 SNEGSKA (reference sequence). In DNA form, the CDR3 reads TGCAGTCGGGCGGGGGCCGACACAGATACGCAGTATTTT. Residues: CSRAGADTDTQYF.

The rearrangement uses TRBV7-2 and TRBJ1-2; no clear D. Trimming took 2 bases from V and 3 from J, leaving 7 bases between them. Germline lookup yields CDR1 SGHTA and CDR2 FQGNSA. This CDR3 is 13 amino acids long. CDR3 protein: CASSLRQDYGYTF. The CDR3 coding sequence is TGTGCCAGCAGCTTAAGGCAGGACTATGGCTACACCTTC.

The chain carries TRBV9 and TRBJ1-1; D is perhaps TRBD1 (5 bases). Germline CDR1 is SGDLS and CDR2 is YYNGEE. There are 14 residues in the CDR3. V gave up 0 bases and J gave up 4 bases, with 10 bases separating them. CDR3 nucleotide sequence: TGTGCCAGCAGCGTAGAATTAAGGGGCACTGAAGCTTTCTTT. Translating it yields CASSVELRGTEAFF.

The chain couples TRBV3-1 to TRBJ1-2; D gene uncertain. Germline CDR1 LGHDT, CDR2 YNNKEL (reference sequence). Trimming left V 0 bases short and J 7 bases short, with 12 bases between. The CDR3 loop spans 14 amino acids. This CDR3 is CASSQDAAFRGYTF. CDR3 in DNA: TGTGCCAGCAGCCAAGATGCCGCTTTCCGTGGCTACACCTTC.

This clonotype was seen once. This chain joins TRBV5-1 and TRBJ2-1; D unclear. The CDR3 is 13 amino acids. The V end lost 0 bases, the J end lost 8 bases, and 9 bases lay between the germline ends. CDR1 is SGHRS and CDR2 is YFSETQ in the germline V gene. CDR3 DNA: TGCGCCAGCAGCTTGGGGGCCCGGGATGAGCAGTTCTTC. Its protein product is CASSLGARDEQFF.

The CDR3 protein is CASSQGRRDTEAFF. Written as DNA, the CDR3 is TGCGCCAGCAGCCAAGGGCGCAGGGACACTGAAGCTTTCTTT. The chain employs TRBV4-3 and TRBJ1-1, with a tentative D call TRBD1 (5 bases). V dropped 1 base and J dropped 3 bases, with 9 bases sitting between them. The CDR3 consists of 14 residues. Germline CDR1 reads LGHNA; CDR2 reads YSLEER.

The V call is TRBV20-1, the J call TRBJ2-7; D gene uncertain. Germline V gene sequence: CDR1 DFQATT, CDR2 SNEGSKA (reference sequence). V gave up 6 bases and J gave up 4 bases, with 10 bases separating them. The CDR3 is 11 amino acids. The CDR3 spells CSAGGPYEQYF. The CDR3 DNA reads TGCAGTGCCGGCGGACCTTACGAGCAGTACTTC.

The CDR3 region has the DNA TGTGCCAGCAGCTTAATGAGCGGTAATGAAAAACTGTTTTTT. This gives the protein CASSLMSGNEKLFF. The chain is built from TRBV7-9 and TRBJ1-4; D not certain. Looked up from germline, CDR1 is SEHNR and CDR2 is FQNEAQ (reference sequence). V was trimmed by 2 bases and J by 4 bases, leaving 8 bases between them. CDR3 size: 14 residues.

The chain links TRBV3-1 to TRBJ2-5; D call uncertain. Germline CDR1 and CDR2: LGHDT and YNNKEL (reference sequence). V was pared by 6 bases and J by 0 bases, with 14 bases between. The CDR3 covers 15 residues. The CDR3 here is CASSPLDGHQETQYF. The CDR3 nucleotides read TGTGCCAGCAGTCCCTTGGACGGGCACCAAGAGACCCAGTACTTC.

This clonotype was recorded a few times. The chain couples TRBV6-5 to TRBJ2-7; TRBD2 aligns across 7 bases. The length of the CDR3 is 14 residues. CDR1 is MNHEY, CDR2 SVGAGI, per germline. V shed 5 bases and J 2 bases; nucleotides not matched to a gene: 6. The CDR3 here is CASSPGLVAYEQYF. The CDR3 DNA is TGTGCCAGCAGTCCAGGACTAGTAGCCTACGAGCAGTACTTC.

J is TRBJ2-1 and V is TRBV4-2, with 8 nucleotides matching TRBD1. J lost 4 bases, V lost 1 base, and 6 bases had no gene match. This CDR3 contains 16 residues. Germline assignment: CDR1 LGHNA and CDR2 YNFKEQ. CDR3 in amino acids: CASSQAGGAGYNEQFF. The CDR3 bases are TGTGCCAGCAGCCAAGCAGGGGGCGCCGGTTACAATGAGCAGTTCTTC.

This clonotype was counted a few times. This chain uses TRBV12-3 or TRBV12-4 with TRBJ2-5, with D unresolved. The CDR3 has 13 amino acids. V lost 5 bases and J lost 2, with 9 bases in between. CDR3 in amino acids: CASSTGLQETQYF. The CDR3 coding sequence is TGTGCCAGCAGTACGGGCCTTCAAGAGACCCAGTACTTC.

The chain combines TRBV12-3 or TRBV12-4 with TRBJ1-3; possible D gene TRBD1, 5 bases. The CDR3 length is 15 residues. V was cut by 5 bases and J by 3 bases, with 14 bases left in between. CDR3 nucleotides: TGTGCCAGCAGTCCTCGGACCAGGGTTGGAAACACCATATATTTT. Translating it yields CASSPRTRVGNTIYF.

The chain has TRBV28 and TRBJ2-5, with a weak D call TRBD2 (6 bases). Germline loops: CDR1 MDHEN, CDR2 SYDVKM. V lost 5 bases and J 5 bases, leaving 18 bases between the germline ends. The CDR3 runs 15 residues. CDR3 DNA sequence: TGTGCCAGCAGTCTCGCCGGGGGTCCGAAGGAGACCCAGTACTTC. Amino acid sequence: CASSLAGGPKETQYF.

The chain couples TRBV29-1 to TRBJ1-2; tentatively, D is TRBD1 (5 bases). V shed 1 base and J shed 6 bases, with 15 bases lying between them. The CDR3 length is 14 residues. CDR1 SQVTM and CDR2 ANQGSEA come from the germline V gene. The CDR3 DNA reads TGCAGCGTTGAAGGGCGGTCCTACAGGAATGGCTACACCTTC. Amino acid sequence: CSVEGRSYRNGYTF. Full variable domain (remainder filled in from reference TRBV29-1 and TRBJ1-2): SAVISQKPSRDICQRGTSLTIQCQVDSQVTMMFWYRQQPGQSLTLIATANQGSEATYESGFVIDKFPISRPNLTFSTLTVSNMSPEDSSIYLCSVEGRSYRNGYTFGSGTRLTVV.

The CDR3 DNA reads as TGTGCCAGCAGCCAAGTGGCAGGGTCCAAAGATACGCAGTATTTT. It yields the protein CASSQVAGSKDTQYF. The J gene is TRBJ2-3, the V gene TRBV14; D might be TRBD1 (5 bases). Looked up from germline, CDR1 is SGHDN and CDR2 is FVKESK. The CDR3 has 15 amino acids. V lost 1 base to trimming and J lost 5 bases, with 13 bases between them.

The chain joins TRBV28 to TRBJ1-2; 10 bases fit TRBD1. The V gene end was trimmed by 7 bases and the J gene end by 4 bases; junction bases not matched to a gene: 12. The CDR3 has 16 residues. CDR1 MDHEN and CDR2 SYDVKM come from the germline V gene. This chain's CDR3 is CASKQPPGQGSYGYTF. CDR3 bases: TGTGCCAGCAAACAACCTCCGGGACAGGGGTCCTATGGCTACACCTTC.